The entry that follows covers one T cell receptor beta chain sequence. This sample is drawn from a study of blood T cell repertoires in COVID-19. Study summary: The study drew acute and convalescent COVID-19 samples from the United States, Italy and Spain. Nucleic acid was either cDNA or gDNA, and it came from T cells, B-cell-depleted T cells, or PBMCs.

The repertoire was sequenced with immunoSEQ multiplex PCR; TCRdb's copy has only in-frame clones and lacks some. Of about 100,000 clones listed, roughly 90% are singletons. This CDR3 has 14 amino acids. V was pared by 6 bases and J by 7 bases, with 18 bases between. Germline assignment: CDR1 MDHEN and CDR2 SYDVKM. The J gene is TRBJ1-2, the V gene TRBV28; tentatively, D is TRBD1 (6 bases). This TCR was recovered from a man aged 35-49 years with active or convalescent COVID-19. Sequenced: peripheral blood. CDR3 DNA: TGTGCCAGCAGCCACACACAGGGTACTTCTGGCTACACCTTC. It encodes CASSHTQGTSGYTF.